One and the same sample provided the 3 T cell receptor beta chains below, sequenced in a study of blood T cell repertoires in COVID-19. Assay used: immunoSEQ multiplex PCR; TCRdb lists only in-frame clones, some missing. Found here are more than 200,000 clones, around 83% of them singletons; the top ten hold roughly 8.8%. Source material: peripheral blood. These TCRs come from a man aged 35-49 years with active or convalescent COVID-19.

The table lists this clone with a count of one. The V gene is TRBV5-5, the J gene TRBJ1-4; 8 bases match TRBD1. Germline V lookup: CDR1 SGHKS, CDR2 YYEKEE (reference sequence). The length of the CDR3 is 16 residues. The ends lost 3 bases at V and 2 bases at J; junction bases unmatched: 6. The CDR3 reads CASSSETGGTNEKLFF. CDR3 bases: TGTGCCAGCAGCTCAGAAACAGGGGGTACTAATGAAAAACTGTTTTTT.

This chain links TRBV6-2 or TRBV6-3 with TRBJ1-1; 7 positions agree with TRBD1. V lost 5 bases to trimming and J lost 7 bases; unmatched junction nucleotides: 7. From germline, CDR1 is MNHEY and CDR2 SVGEGT. The CDR3 spans 13 residues. The CDR3 here is CASSNTGVDEAFF. The DNA for the CDR3 is TGTGCCAGCAGTAATACAGGGGTTGATGAAGCTTTCTTT.

The chain is built from TRBV5-1 and TRBJ1-2; 10 positions match TRBD1. The germline V gene encodes CDR1 SGHRS and CDR2 YFSETQ. The CDR3 totals 16 residues. The ends lost 4 bases at V and 7 bases at J; junction bases unmatched: 13. This CDR3 is CASSPTRTGGGSGYTF. The CDR3 nucleotides are TGCGCCAGCAGCCCGACACGGACAGGGGGAGGTAGTGGCTACACCTTC. Together with reference TRBV5-1 and TRBJ1-2, the CDR3 gives the full variable domain: KAGVTQTPRYLIKTRGQQVTLSCSPISGHRSVSWYQQTPGQGLQFLFEYFSETQRNKGNFPGRFSGRQFSNSRSEMNVSTLELGDSALYLCASSPTRTGGGSGYTFGSGTRLTVV.